The entry that follows covers one T cell receptor beta chain sequence. Its antigen is unidentified. This specimen comes from a study of blood T cells in healthy people across ages. Whole-study findings and limits: PBMCs that were unsorted prevented a conclusive naive versus antigen-experienced comparison.

The CDR3 is made up of 15 amino acids. J lost 0 bases, V lost 8 bases, and 4 bases had no gene match. From germline, CDR1 is MNHEY and CDR2 SVGEGT. It was with a sample-barcoded 5' primer and a J-beta primer mix that a second PCR of roughly 7 to 12 cycles was run. TCRdb re-called the 5' RACE reads with MiXCR, one entry per CDR3 protein. Altogether 1.5 million to 2 million distinct CDR3 sequences are present, roughly 49% being singletons, with the ten largest covering around 2.1%. The clonotype comes from a woman aged 40 to 55 in good health. V and J are TRBV6-2 or TRBV6-3 and TRBJ2-6; 7 bases line up with TRBD1. Sequencing was carried out using blood. CDR3 protein: CASRGQPSGANVLTF. The CDR3 bases are TGTGCCAGCCGGGGACAGCCCTCTGGGGCCAACGTCCTGACTTTC.